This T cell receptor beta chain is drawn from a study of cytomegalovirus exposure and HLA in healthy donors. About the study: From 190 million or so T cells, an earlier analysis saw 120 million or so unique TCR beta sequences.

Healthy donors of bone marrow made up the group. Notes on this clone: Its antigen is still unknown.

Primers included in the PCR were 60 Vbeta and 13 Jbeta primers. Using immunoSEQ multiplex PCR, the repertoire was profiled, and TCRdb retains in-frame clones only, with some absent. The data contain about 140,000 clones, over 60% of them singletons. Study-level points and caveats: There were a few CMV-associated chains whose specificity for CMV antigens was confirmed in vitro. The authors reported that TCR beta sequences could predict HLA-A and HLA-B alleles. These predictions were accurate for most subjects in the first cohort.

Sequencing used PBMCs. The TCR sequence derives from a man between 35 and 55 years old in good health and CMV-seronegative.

CDR3 residues: CASSLSVALEAFF. CDR3 DNA: TGTGCCAGCAGTTTATCGGTGGCCCTTGAAGCTTTCTTT. The chain is built from TRBV27 and TRBJ1-1; D is ambiguous. This CDR3 contains 13 residues. Germline loops: CDR1 MNHEY, CDR2 SMNVEV (reference sequence). V was cut by 0 bases and J by 7 bases, with 9 bases left in between.